What follows are 2 T cell receptor beta chains derived from one specimen sequenced in a study of regulatory and conventional T cells in RAG deficiency. Method: immunoSEQ multiplex PCR; TCRdb's copy keeps in-frame clones and lacks some. Seen here are around 25,000 clones, 95% to 97% observed once, and the top ten hold roughly 1.3%. Genomic DNA came from blood conventional CD4+ T cells gated CD25-low CD127-high. The same data also went into a second study, on regulatory T cells. Per that study: The PCR used 52 TRBV and 13 TRBJ primers.

The sequencing sample was made of CD25- CD4+ T cells sorted from blood. The source of these receptors is a human donor in good health.

This chain links TRBV19 with TRBJ2-2; the D gene is possibly TRBD1 (5 bases). Germline V gene data show CDR1 as LNHDA and CDR2 as SQIVND (reference sequence). The CDR3 runs 16 residues. The V end was cut by 5 bases, the J end by 3 bases, with 16 bases between. As DNA, the CDR3 is TGTGCCAGTAGTTTCCCTCAGGGTTTTGACACCGGGGAGCTGTTTTTT. This codes for CASSFPQGFDTGELFF.

The V and J genes are TRBV5-1 and TRBJ1-4; 9 positions match TRBD1. CDR1 and CDR2 (germline): SGHRS, YFSETQ. The CDR3 is 18 amino acids. V dropped 0 bases and J dropped 7; count of bases not matched to a gene: 13. The CDR3 DNA follows: TGCGCCAGCAGCTTGGAGCGGGACAGGGCCTCGGGCGGTGAAAAACTGTTTTTT. Its translation is CASSLERDRASGGEKLFF.